The sequence of this T cell receptor beta chain was determined in a study of blood T cell repertoires in COVID-19. How the authors handled the data: It was from reference gene primer amplification that nucleated cell counts were estimated. Libraries were prepared by immunoSEQ multiplex PCR; TCRdb keeps only in-frame clonotypes and omits some of them. That table supplies the V and J calls and clone size; D and trimming were determined from the DNA. The profile shows some 200,000 clones, about nine tenths of them singletons. Germline V gene lookup returns CDR1 MDHEN and CDR2 SYDVKM. CDR3 length equals 14 residues. V was cut by 3 bases and J by 2 bases, with 11 bases left in between.

This clonotype originated in a woman between 18 and 30 years old who had recovered from COVID-19. Sequences were obtained from PBMCs or T cells enriched from blood (not recorded which). The gene calls are TRBV28 and TRBJ2-7; D possibly corresponds to TRBD1 (6 bases). This chain's CDR3 is CASSFSGVAYEQYF. For the CDR3, the DNA is TGTGCCAGCAGTTTTTCAGGGGTGGCCTACGAGCAGTACTTC.